This is a list of T cell receptor beta chains from one sample in a study of OX40 agonist ivuxolimab in advanced cancers. Sequenced by immunoSEQ multiplex PCR; TCRdb stores in-frame clones only, minus some. Here the sample spans about 98,000 clones, about 83% being singletons. The specimen comprised CD4+ or CD8+ T cells sorted from blood, sampled in a trial of the OX40 agonist ivuxolimab. The receptors originated from an adult with an advanced solid tumor such as melanoma, head and neck, liver or kidney cancer. The CDR3 runs from the conserved cysteine through the conserved F or W. A D gene is named only where the DNA matches it firmly. Rows may omit the clone size; those that give it use once, few, many or a size class.

d_call clone_size j_call v_call cdr3_aa cdr3_nt
NA NA TRBJ1-5 TRBV7-9 CASSLGANQPQHF TGTGCCAGCAGCTTAGGGGCCAATCAGCCCCAGCATTTT
NA NA TRBJ2-1 TRBV5-5 CASSFGQAVQQFF TGTGCCAGCAGCTTCGGCCAAGCCGTACAGCAGTTCTTC
NA once TRBJ2-1 TRBV2 CASSEGQGIEQFF TGTGCCAGCAGTGAAGGCCAGGGGATTGAGCAGTTCTTC
NA few TRBJ2-3 TRBV5-1 CASRGWGRSTDTQYF TGCGCCAGCAGGGGGTGGGGGCGAAGCACAGATACGCAGTATTTT
NA NA TRBJ2-7 TRBV6-1 CASGSTDRATEQYF TGTGCCAGCGGCTCGACTGACCGAGCTACTGAGCAGTACTTC
NA once TRBJ2-3 TRBV7-8 CASSLTLADTQYF TGTGCCAGCAGCTTAACACTCGCAGATACGCAGTATTTT
NA NA TRBJ2-3 TRBV5-1 CASLPGGTTFTDTQYF TGCGCCAGCCTCCCGGGCGGGACCACCTTCACAGATACGCAGTATTTT
NA NA TRBJ1-2 TRBV9 CASSGLRSYSYGDYTF TGTGCCAGCAGCGGACTCAGGAGTTATTCATATGGTGACTACACCTTC
NA NA TRBJ2-3 TRBV11-3 CASSFSRADTQYF TGTGCCAGCAGCTTTTCCCGTGCAGATACGCAGTATTTT
NA NA TRBJ1-5 TRBV9 CASSVSGTGQPQHF TGTGCCAGCAGCGTATCAGGGACTGGGCAGCCCCAGCATTTT
TRBD1 NA TRBJ1-5 TRBV19 CASSSRPRTGGIGSNQPQHF TGTGCCAGTAGTAGCCGCCCCCGGACAGGGGGTATCGGTAGCAATCAGCCCCAGCATTTT
NA NA TRBJ2-3 TRBV18 CASSPGGSTDTQYF TGTGCCAGCTCACCAGGGGGGAGCACAGATACGCAGTATTTT
NA NA TRBJ2-1 TRBV11-1 CASSLDWQLYNEQFF TGTGCCAGCAGCTTAGACTGGCAACTTTACAATGAGCAGTTCTTC
NA NA TRBJ1-6 TRBV28 CASSSPGSYNSPLHF TGTGCCAGCAGTTCCCCGGGCTCCTATAATTCACCCCTCCACTTT
NA NA TRBJ2-3 TRBV5-4 CANEFGDGRMYF TGTGCCAACGAATTTGGGGACGGACGTATGTATTTT
NA NA TRBJ2-6 TRBV28 CASRWSGMAGANVLTF TGTGCCAGCAGATGGTCAGGGATGGCTGGGGCCAACGTCCTGACTTTC
TRBD2 once TRBJ2-7 TRBV28 CASSLYGSGPKEQYF TGTGCCAGCAGTTTATATGGTAGCGGGCCAAAGGAGCAGTACTTC
NA NA TRBJ1-5 TRBV27 CASSPLGVRGNQPQHF TGTGCCAGCAGCCCCTTAGGAGTTAGAGGCAATCAGCCCCAGCATTTT
NA NA TRBJ1-1 TRBV7-9 CASSLGGQYTEAFF TGTGCCAGCAGCTTAGGAGGACAGTACACTGAAGCTTTCTTT
TRBD2 NA TRBJ2-7 TRBV10-3 CAISAYSGTSGAVSYEQYF TGTGCCATCAGCGCCTACTCCGGGACTAGTGGGGCCGTATCCTACGAGCAGTACTTC
NA NA TRBJ1-1 TRBV12-5 CASKKFGFNTEAFF TGTGCTAGTAAGAAATTCGGATTTAACACTGAAGCTTTCTTT
NA few TRBJ2-5 TRBV4-3 CASSQEGAGETQYF TGCGCCAGCAGCCAGGAGGGGGCCGGGGAGACCCAGTACTTC
NA NA TRBJ1-1 TRBV6-5 CASRTGLNTEAFF TGTGCCAGCAGGACAGGTCTGAACACTGAAGCTTTCTTT
NA NA TRBJ2-1 TRBV9 CASSDGRGDEQFF TGTGCCAGCAGCGATGGGCGAGGCGATGAGCAGTTCTTC
TRBD1 NA TRBJ2-2 TRBV7-2 CASSLGQGLTAGELFF TGTGCCAGCAGCTTGGGACAGGGCCTTACGGCCGGGGAGCTGTTTTTT
NA NA TRBJ1-6 TRBV4-3 CASSQSSSNSPLHF TGCGCCAGCAGCCAATCCTCGAGCAATTCACCCCTCCACTTT
TRBD1 NA TRBJ1-1 TRBV15 CATSREFHRGLNTEAFF TGTGCCACCAGCAGAGAGTTCCACAGGGGGTTGAATACTGAAGCTTTCTTT
TRBD1 NA TRBJ1-1 TRBV6-5 CASMGTANTEAFF TGTGCCAGCATGGGGACAGCGAACACTGAAGCTTTCTTT
NA NA TRBJ1-4 TRBV28 CASSLVEAVEKLFF TGTGCCAGCAGTTTAGTGGAGGCCGTCGAAAAACTGTTTTTT
TRBD1 NA TRBJ2-7 TRBV7-9 CASSFRGDRTYEQYF TGTGCCAGCAGCTTTAGGGGGGACAGGACCTACGAGCAGTACTTC
NA NA TRBJ1-2 TRBV6-1 CASRETVTYGYTF TGTGCCAGCAGAGAGACAGTTACCTATGGCTACACCTTC
NA NA TRBJ1-6 TRBV6-1 CASSEAGPNNSPLHF TGTGCCAGCAGTGAAGCGGGACCGAATAATTCACCCCTCCACTTT
NA NA TRBJ1-5 TRBV5-6 CASSFLDQPQHF TGTGCCAGCAGCTTTCTGGATCAGCCCCAGCATTTT
TRBD1 NA TRBJ1-2 TRBV28 CASSPGQGYGYTF TGTGCCAGCAGTCCCGGACAGGGCTATGGCTACACCTTC
NA NA TRBJ1-1 TRBV19 CASSSQGMNTEAFF TGTGCCAGTAGTAGTCAGGGAATGAACACTGAAGCTTTCTTT
NA NA TRBJ1-2 TRBV6-5 CASRERGYYGYTF TGTGCCAGCAGGGAACGAGGTTACTATGGCTACACCTTC
NA once TRBJ1-2 TRBV19 CASSIAGVNYGYTF TGTGCCAGTAGTATAGCCGGAGTTAACTATGGCTACACCTTC
NA NA TRBJ2-7 TRBV5-1 CASSQGTVTYEQYF TGCGCCAGCAGCCAAGGGACTGTGACCTACGAGCAGTACTTC
TRBD1 NA TRBJ1-1 TRBV5-1 CASSPGGWTEAFF TGCGCCAGCAGCCCAGGGGGGTGGACTGAAGCTTTCTTT
NA once TRBJ1-3 TRBV9 CASSVEGTLGNTIYF TGTGCCAGCAGCGTAGAGGGAACCCTTGGAAACACCATATATTTT
NA NA TRBJ1-2 TRBV27 CASSKGVESNYGYTF TGTGCCAGCAGTAAGGGGGTGGAATCTAACTATGGCTACACCTTC
NA once TRBJ1-5 TRBV7-2 CASSQDSGSTYQPQHF TGTGCCAGCAGCCAGGACAGTGGGTCCACCTATCAGCCCCAGCATTTT
NA NA TRBJ1-2 TRBV29-1 CSVEGSSLNYGYTF TGCAGCGTTGAGGGATCCAGCCTTAACTATGGCTACACCTTC
TRBD1 NA TRBJ2-7 TRBV7-9 CASSPKGTGSYEQYF TGTGCCAGCAGCCCCAAAGGGACAGGCTCCTACGAGCAGTACTTC